One sample yielded the 32 T cell receptor beta chains listed below, sequenced in a study of long-term antiretroviral therapy in people with HIV. The immunoSEQ assay was v3.0, run at survey level. Sequencing used immunoSEQ multiplex PCR; TCRdb keeps in-frame clones, though not all of them. The sample carries tens of thousands of clones, around 86% recorded once. The specimen comprised unsorted PBMCs, sampled 1.8 years before starting antiretroviral therapy. The receptors stem from a woman in her 30s with HIV.

In this sample, this clone turned up a few times. J is TRBJ1-2 and V is TRBV23-1, with D possibly being TRBD1 (5 bases). TRBV23-1 is known as an ORF, though its function is uncertain. The CDR3 runs to 15 residues. V was trimmed by 3 bases and J by 4 bases, leaving 15 bases between them. The CDR3 reads CASSHSGTSPYGYTF. CDR3 coding DNA: TGCGCCAGCAGTCATTCCGGGACCTCACCCTATGGCTACACCTTC.

The chain uses TRBV11-2 and TRBJ1-1, with a possible D match to TRBD1 (5 bases). V gave up 3 bases and J gave up 1 base, with 6 bases separating them. The CDR3 extends over 13 amino acids. CDR1 and CDR2 (germline): SGHAT, FQNNGV. CDR3 bases: TGTGCCAGCAGCTTCAGGGCGAACACTGAAGCTTTCTTT. Encoded protein: CASSFRANTEAFF.

The CDR3 region has the DNA TGTGCCAGCAGTGTGAGGTCGGCCCAAGAGACCCAGTACTTC. Encoded protein: CASSVRSAQETQYF. The chain carries TRBV7-6 and TRBJ2-5; D is unresolved. Looked up from germline, CDR1 is SGHVS and CDR2 is FNYEAQ. The V end was cut by 6 bases, the J end by 1 base, with 12 bases between. The CDR3 sequence is 14 residues long.

The sample holds a few counts of this clone. V usage is TRBV6-4 and J usage is TRBJ1-6, with 7 bases identical to TRBD1. Per germline, CDR1 MRHNA and CDR2 SNTAGT. The V and J ends lost 6 bases and 5 bases, in that order; junction bases with no gene match: 4. The CDR3 covers 14 residues. Written as DNA, the CDR3 is TGTGCCAGCAGGGGGGACAGCGATAATTCACCCCTCCACTTT. Protein product: CASRGDSDNSPLHF.

The V call is TRBV28, the J call TRBJ1-3, with D possibly being TRBD1 (5 bases). The V gene lost 3 bases and the J gene lost 0 bases, with 9 bases spanning the gap. Germline CDR1 is MDHEN and CDR2 is SYDVKM. The CDR3 is 15 residues long. The chain's CDR3 is CASSFDSRSGNTIYF. Here the CDR3 DNA reads TGTGCCAGCAGTTTTGACAGCCGCTCTGGAAACACCATATATTTT.

In nucleotides, the CDR3 is TGTGCCAGCTCATTGGGACAGGGGGCTACCGGGGCCAACGTCCTGACTTTC. Translating it yields CASSLGQGATGANVLTF. This rearrangement joins TRBV18 to TRBJ2-6; 12 nucleotides agree with TRBD1. The germline V gene has CDR1 KGHSH and CDR2 LQKENI. This CDR3 region has 17 residues. V gave up 5 bases and J gave up 4 bases; unmatched junction bases: 6.

This clone has only a few counts. This sequence joins TRBV7-9 and TRBJ1-1, with D possibly TRBD1 on 5 matching bases. The CDR3 spans 12 residues. Trimming removed 3 bases from V and 6 bases from J, with 8 bases in between. Germline values: CDR1 SEHNR, CDR2 FQNEAQ (reference sequence). CDR3: CASSFETAEAFF. The DNA of the CDR3 is TGTGCCAGCAGCTTCGAGACAGCTGAAGCTTTCTTT.

V is TRBV30 and J is TRBJ1-1; D is possibly TRBD1 (6 bases). Between the trimmed V and J ends, which lost 4 bases and 5 bases, there was a span of 11 bases. CDR1 is GTSNPN, CDR2 SVGIG, per germline (reference sequence). The CDR3 runs 12 residues. Here the CDR3 DNA reads TGTGCCTGGACCAGGGGTAATACTGAAGCTTTCTTT. Translation: CAWTRGNTEAFF. Filled out from reference TRBV30 and TRBJ1-1, the complete variable domain reads SQTIHQWPATLVQPVGSPLSLECTVEGTSNPNLYWYRQAAGRGLQLLFYSVGIGQISSEVPQNLSASRPQDRQFILSSKKLLLSDSGFYLCAWTRGNTEAFFGQGTRLTVV.

V and J are TRBV9 and TRBJ2-3; D may be TRBD1 or TRBD2 (5 bases each). The V end lost 7 bases, the J end lost 3 bases, and 18 bases lay between the germline ends. CDR3 length equals 15 residues. CDR1 is SGDLS and CDR2 is YYNGEE in the germline V gene. CDR3 sequence (DNA): TGTGCCAGCGCAAGATCGGGGCGCCGGACAGATACGCAGTATTTT. The encoded protein is CASARSGRRTDTQYF.

CDR3 DNA sequence: TGTGCCAGCAGCGTGGCTGTTGGACAGGCAAGCACCACTGAAGCTTTCTTT. Its translation is CASSVAVGQASTTEAFF. V gene TRBV9 combines with J gene TRBJ1-1; TRBD1 agrees at 7 bases. Germline lookup yields CDR1 SGDLS and CDR2 YYNGEE. The CDR3 runs 17 residues. The V and J ends lost 2 bases and 4 bases, in that order; junction bases with no gene match: 14.

The genes are TRBV6-5 and TRBJ2-6; D might be TRBD2 (5 bases). Germline CDR1 is MNHEY and CDR2 is SVGAGI. The CDR3 is 16 amino acids. Trimming cost V 1 base and J 2 bases, with 9 bases left between them. DNA for the CDR3: TGTGCCAGCAGTTACTTAGTGGAGGCTGGGGCCAACGTCCTGACTTTC. It is translated as CASSYLVEAGANVLTF.

The CDR3 here is CASSEYRTFTGELFF. CDR3 nucleotides: TGTGCCAGCAGTGAGTACAGGACCTTCACCGGGGAGCTGTTTTTT. The rearrangement uses TRBV2 and TRBJ2-2; D is perhaps TRBD1 (5 bases). The CDR3 loop spans 15 amino acids. The ends were cut back, 3 bases at V and 4 bases at J, with 12 bases in the middle. CDR1 and CDR2 (germline): SNHLY, FYNNEI.

V and J are TRBV5-4 and TRBJ1-3; D is unresolved. CDR1 is SGHNT, CDR2 YYREEE, per germline (reference sequence). V lost 3 bases and J lost 1, with 17 bases in between. The CDR3 covers 17 residues. As DNA, the CDR3 is TGTGCCAGCAGCTCCCAAACCCCCAGTCTTTCTGGAAACACCATATATTTT. This translates into CASSSQTPSLSGNTIYF. The whole variable domain, filled in from reference TRBV5-4 and TRBJ1-3, reads ETGVTQSPTHLIKTRGQQVTLRCSSQSGHNTVSWYQQALGQGPQFIFQYYREEENGRGNFPPRFSGLQFPNYSSELNVNALELDDSALYLCASSSQTPSLSGNTIYFGEGSWLTVV.

This clone showed up just a few times. This sequence joins TRBV15 and TRBJ1-6; D remains ambiguous. Per germline, CDR1 LNHNV and CDR2 YYDKDF (reference sequence). The V and J ends lost 0 bases and 10 bases respectively, with 13 bases between them. The CDR3 is 15 amino acids. CDR3 sequence (DNA): TGTGCCACCAGCAGAGATACTAGTTCTGGATCACCCCTCCACTTT. This translates into CATSRDTSSGSPLHF.

The V and J genes are TRBV7-8 and TRBJ1-1; D remains ambiguous. The CDR3 contains 13 residues. The ends were cut back, 3 bases at V and 2 bases at J, with 7 bases in the middle. Germline loops: CDR1 SGHVS, CDR2 FQNEAQ. The CDR3 nucleotides are TGTGCCAGCAGCTTGGACGTAAACACTGAAGCTTTCTTT. It encodes CASSLDVNTEAFF.

This chain joins TRBV4-1 and TRBJ1-5; 9 nucleotides align to TRBD1. V shed 3 bases and J 4 bases; nucleotides not matched to a gene: 7. The CDR3 has 16 residues. CDR1 MGHRA and CDR2 YSYEKL come from the germline V gene. CDR3 sequence (DNA): TGCGCCAGCAGCCAGTTTTACAGGGGGCTGAATCAGCCCCAGCATTTT. Translation: CASSQFYRGLNQPQHF.

The rearrangement links TRBV11-2 to TRBJ1-1; D might be TRBD1 (6 bases). The germline V gene encodes CDR1 SGHAT and CDR2 FQNNGV. V lost 0 bases and J lost 4, with 12 bases in between. The CDR3 length is 15 residues. CDR3 region: CASSLEGRGFTEAFF. DNA for the CDR3: TGTGCCAGCAGCTTAGAGGGAAGGGGGTTCACTGAAGCTTTCTTT.

This clone was counted a few times. The V gene is TRBV11-2, the J gene TRBJ2-1; D may be TRBD1 or TRBD2 (5 bases each). The ends were cut back, 8 bases at V and 4 bases at J, with 15 bases in the middle. The CDR3 runs to 14 residues. Germline lookup yields CDR1 SGHAT and CDR2 FQNNGV. The DNA for the CDR3 is TGTGCCAGCCTAGAGGGGAGTGGTTACAATGAGCAGTTCTTC. Translation: CASLEGSGYNEQFF. The full variable domain, completed using reference TRBV11-2 and TRBJ2-1, is EAGVAQSPRYKIIEKRQSVAFWCNPISGHATLYWYQQILGQGPKLLIQFQNNGVVDDSQLPKDRFSAERLKGVDSTLKIQPAKLEDSAVYLCASLEGSGYNEQFFGPGTRLTVL.

The chain couples TRBV27 to TRBJ1-1; D unresolved. This CDR3 comprises 12 residues. The ends were cut back, 3 bases at V and 0 bases at J, with 2 bases in the middle. The V gene's germline CDR1 is MNHEY and CDR2 SMNVEV (reference sequence). CDR3 bases: TGTGCCAGCAGTTTTATGAACACTGAAGCTTTCTTT. This codes for CASSFMNTEAFF.

The rearrangement joins TRBV18 to TRBJ2-7; D gene ambiguous. The CDR3 consists of 14 residues. CDR1 and CDR2 (germline): KGHSH, LQKENI. V lost 3 bases and J 3 bases, leaving 12 bases between the germline ends. The CDR3 bases are TGTGCCAGCTCACCTCAAGCTCAGGTCTACGAGCAGTACTTC. Protein: CASSPQAQVYEQYF. The full variable domain, rest sourced from reference TRBV18 and TRBJ2-7, is NAGVMQNPRHLVRRRGQEARLRCSPMKGHSHVYWYRQLPEEGLKFMVYLQKENIIDESGMPKERFSAEFPKEGPSILRIQQVVRGDSAAYFCASSPQAQVYEQYFGPGTRLTVT.

The chain combines TRBV4-2 with TRBJ2-2; 8 bases match TRBD2. This CDR3 has 16 amino acids. Germline-derived CDR1 and CDR2 are LGHNA and YNFKEQ. The V segment lost 0 bases and the J segment 6 bases; nucleotides outside the gene matches: 6. The CDR3 region is CASSQESGGRAGELFF. As DNA, the CDR3 is TGTGCCAGCAGCCAAGAGAGCGGGGGACGTGCCGGGGAGCTGTTTTTT.

This chain joins TRBV7-9 and TRBJ2-3; 9 positions agree with TRBD1. The CDR3 consists of 18 residues. CDR1 and CDR2 from the germline V gene are SEHNR and FQNEAQ (reference sequence). Trimming took 2 bases from V and 1 from J; bases not matched to a gene: 10. CDR3 sequence: CASSLKSRDRDRTDTQYF. DNA of the CDR3: TGTGCCAGCAGCTTAAAGTCCCGGGACAGGGACCGCACAGATACGCAGTATTTT.

V usage is TRBV7-2 and J usage is TRBJ2-1; D remains ambiguous. The CDR3 sequence is 16 residues long. From germline, CDR1 is SGHTA and CDR2 FQGNSA. The ends were cut back, 1 base at V and 2 bases at J, with 12 bases in the middle. Here the CDR3 reads CASSLGTGPPYNEQFF. CDR3 nucleotide sequence: TGTGCCAGCAGCTTAGGGACCGGGCCCCCCTACAATGAGCAGTTCTTC.

The chain has TRBV5-1 and TRBJ1-1; maybe TRBD1 (5 bases). This CDR3 comprises 12 residues. Germline V gives CDR1 SGHRS, CDR2 YFSETQ. Trimming cost V 4 bases and J 10 bases, with 14 bases left between them. The CDR3 is CASSLKGLGAFF. Written as DNA, the CDR3 is TGCGCCAGCAGCCTCAAGGGACTTGGAGCTTTCTTT.

This clone has just a few counts. The rearrangement links TRBV19 to TRBJ2-1, with 11 bases lining up with TRBD2. CDR3 length equals 14 residues. CDR1 is LNHDA, CDR2 SQIVND, per germline (reference sequence). V was pared by 5 bases and J by 6 bases, with 3 bases of the junction left unmatched. CDR3 in DNA: TGTGCCAGTAGTCTAGCGGGGGGCAGCAATGAGCAGTTCTTC. This translates into CASSLAGGSNEQFF.

In its sample, this clone was seen once. The chain carries TRBV19 and TRBJ2-3, with D unresolved. Trimming shortened V by 6 bases and J by 2 bases, and 18 bases separated the two germline ends. Germline V lookup: CDR1 LNHDA, CDR2 SQIVND (reference sequence). The CDR3 extends over 16 amino acids. Here the CDR3 reads CASRFFSGGTTDTQYF. The CDR3, as DNA: TGTGCCAGTAGGTTTTTCTCCGGCGGAACCACAGATACGCAGTATTTT.

This chain links TRBV18 with TRBJ1-4; D uncertain. Trimming left V 6 bases short and J 7 bases short, with 18 bases between. This CDR3 has 15 residues. Germline V gene lookup returns CDR1 KGHSH and CDR2 LQKENI. The CDR3 DNA is TGTGCCAGCTCGCCCGACCCTGATGTAGGTGAAAAACTGTTTTTT. Translating gives CASSPDPDVGEKLFF.

The V gene is TRBV6-1, the J gene TRBJ1-2; 9 nucleotides align to TRBD1. The CDR3 consists of 15 residues. Germline lookup yields CDR1 MNHNS and CDR2 SASEGT. The J segment lost 6 bases and the V segment lost 0 bases, leaving 5 bases of the junction unmatched. For the CDR3, the DNA is TGTGCCAGCAGTGAAGCGGGGACAGGGAGGCATGGCTACACCTTC. Translated, it gives CASSEAGTGRHGYTF.

The rearrangement links TRBV7-5 to TRBJ2-1; the D segment call TRBD1 is taken from the table without a DNA check. TRBV7-5 is noted as a pseudogene. The CDR3 runs to 14 residues. CDR3 DNA: TGTGTCAGAAGCTCCAACTCAGGTGGCTATGAGCAGTTCTTC. Its translation: CVRSSNSGGYEQFF.

V and J are TRBV2 and TRBJ2-5; D is tentatively TRBD1 or TRBD2 (6 bases each). The CDR3 consists of 14 residues. The germline V gene has CDR1 SNHLY and CDR2 FYNNEI. Trimming stripped 7 bases from V and 9 bases from J, with 21 bases between. CDR3 DNA: TGTGCCAGCAACAGGGACCAGTCTCCTAGCGCCCAGTACTTC. It specifies CASNRDQSPSAQYF.

V gene TRBV30 combines with J gene TRBJ2-3; no firm D call. CDR3 length: 14 amino acids. Germline V gene data show CDR1 as GTSNPN and CDR2 as SVGIG (reference sequence). Trimming cost V 0 bases and J 11 bases, with 18 bases left between them. CDR3 sequence (DNA): TGTGCCTGGAGTGTACGAGACAAGGCTTTAGAGCAGTATTTT. As protein: CAWSVRDKALEQYF.

The chain carries TRBV7-2 and TRBJ2-2; 7 positions agree with TRBD1. V was pared by 5 bases and J by 1 base, with 7 bases of the junction left unmatched. This CDR3 has 16 residues. Germline V CDR1 and CDR2: SGHTA, FQGNSA. In DNA form, the CDR3 reads TGTGCCAGCAGCGCAGACAGGGCGCGGAACACCGGGGAGCTGTTTTTT. Translation: CASSADRARNTGELFF.